The 9 T cell receptor beta chains below all came from one sample that was sequenced in a study of blood T cell repertoires in COVID-19. Profiling relied on immunoSEQ multiplex PCR, and the TCRdb table lists in-frame clones only, not all of them. There are approximately 74,000 clones in the sample; 88% occur only once, and roughly 1.2% lies in the top ten. What was sequenced was peripheral blood. The receptors were gathered from a woman aged 55-70 years with acute or convalescent COVID-19.

The chain combines TRBV20-1 with TRBJ2-1; TRBD2 aligns across 11 bases. J was trimmed by 9 bases and V by 3 bases; bases with no gene match: 7. The CDR3 runs to 14 residues. Germline V gene sequence: CDR1 DFQATT, CDR2 SNEGSKA (reference sequence). The CDR3: CSASRLAGSGEQFF. For the CDR3, the DNA is TGCAGTGCTAGTCGACTAGCGGGATCGGGTGAGCAGTTCTTC.

This chain connects TRBV4-1 to TRBJ2-2; TRBD2 matches at 7 bases. Looked up from germline, CDR1 is MGHRA and CDR2 is YSYEKL. The V gene end was trimmed by 3 bases and the J gene end by 4 bases; junction bases not matched to a gene: 5. CDR3 length equals 15 residues. The CDR3 DNA follows: TGCGCCAGCAGCCAGCGGGAGTTTGGCACCGGGGAGCTGTTTTTT. Translation: CASSQREFGTGELFF.

The chain carries TRBV5-6 and TRBJ2-7; 7 nucleotides line up with TRBD1. V was pared by 4 bases and J by 0 bases, with 10 bases of the junction left unmatched. Per germline, CDR1 SGHDT and CDR2 YYEEEE. CDR3 length: 16 residues. The CDR3, as DNA: TGTGCCAGCAGCGCCGAACAGGGGCTTGGCTCCTACGAGCAGTACGTC. Translating gives CASSAEQGLGSYEQYV.

This chain uses TRBV7-2 with TRBJ1-5; D remains unclear. The CDR3 covers 16 residues. Germline CDR1 is SGHTA and CDR2 is FQGNSA. Deletions cut 1 base from V and 1 base from J, with 11 bases between. The CDR3 bases are TGTGCCAGCAGCTTAGTCGAGTGGGCGAGCAATCAGCCCCAGCATTTT. The encoded protein is CASSLVEWASNQPQHF.

The genes are TRBV13 and TRBJ2-2; 9 nucleotides match TRBD2. Germline assignment: CDR1 PRHDT and CDR2 FYEKMQ (reference sequence). This CDR3 has 16 residues. Trimming at V came to 3 bases and at J to 4 bases, leaving 6 bases not matched to a gene. CDR3 residues: CASSFPGGGATGELFF. Written as DNA, the CDR3 is TGTGCCAGCAGCTTCCCCGGCGGGGGGGCCACCGGGGAGCTGTTTTTT.

The J gene is TRBJ1-1, the V gene TRBV10-1, with D maybe TRBD1 (5 bases). Germline CDR1 WNHNN, CDR2 SYGVQD (reference sequence). Deletions cut 7 bases from V and 7 bases from J, with 22 bases between. The length of the CDR3 is 15 residues. CDR3 nucleotide sequence: TGCGCCAGCATCGCAAAGGGGTTGCCGGTTGGTGAAGCTTTCTTT. Translation: CASIAKGLPVGEAFF.

The chain links TRBV7-2 to TRBJ2-7, with 9 bases matching TRBD1. Looked up from germline, CDR1 is SGHTA and CDR2 is FQGNSA. V trimming: 4 bases; J trimming: 7 bases; junction bases outside the gene matches: 5. CDR3 length equals 13 residues. The DNA for the CDR3 is TGTGCCAGCAGCTCAGACAGGGGGTGGGAGCAGTACGTC. Translation gives CASSSDRGWEQYV.

The CDR3 here is CASSLGQGINNEQFF. Written as DNA, the CDR3 is TGTGCCAGCAGCTTGGGACAGGGGATCAACAATGAGCAGTTCTTC. The chain uses TRBV11-2 and TRBJ2-1, with 10 bases identical to TRBD1. From germline, CDR1 is SGHAT and CDR2 FQNNGV. The junction had 4 bases not matched to a gene; V was cut back by 3 bases and J by 5 bases. This CDR3 spans 15 amino acids.

This chain uses TRBV28 with TRBJ2-7; TRBD2 agrees at 8 bases. The J segment lost 5 bases and the V segment lost 6 bases, leaving 9 bases of the junction unmatched. CDR3 length: 14 amino acids. The germline CDR1 and CDR2 sequences are MDHEN and SYDVKM. CDR3 bases: TGTGCCAGCAGCCTCCGGCGGGGGGACGACGAGCAGTACGTC. Translated, it gives CASSLRRGDDEQYV.